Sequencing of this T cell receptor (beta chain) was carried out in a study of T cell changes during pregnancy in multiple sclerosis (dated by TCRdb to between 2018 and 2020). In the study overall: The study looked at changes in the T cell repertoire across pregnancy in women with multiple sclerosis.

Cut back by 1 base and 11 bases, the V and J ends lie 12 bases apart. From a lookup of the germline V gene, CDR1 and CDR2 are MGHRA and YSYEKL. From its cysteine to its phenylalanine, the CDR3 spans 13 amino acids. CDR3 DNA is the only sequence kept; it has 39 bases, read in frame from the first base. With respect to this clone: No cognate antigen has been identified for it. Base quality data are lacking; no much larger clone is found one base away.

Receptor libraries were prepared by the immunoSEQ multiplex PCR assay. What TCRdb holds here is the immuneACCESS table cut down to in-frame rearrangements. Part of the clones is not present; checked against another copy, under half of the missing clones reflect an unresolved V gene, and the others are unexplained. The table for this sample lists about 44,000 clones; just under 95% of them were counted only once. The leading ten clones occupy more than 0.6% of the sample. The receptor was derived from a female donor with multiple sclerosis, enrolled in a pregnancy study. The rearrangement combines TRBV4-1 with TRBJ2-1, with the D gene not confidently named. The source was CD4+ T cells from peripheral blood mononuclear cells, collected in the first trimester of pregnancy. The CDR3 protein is CASSQVPGQKQFF. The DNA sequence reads TGCGCCAGCAGCCAAGTCCCAGGCCAGAAGCAGTTCTTC.